This passage covers 30 T cell receptor beta chains from one sample sequenced in a study of regulatory T cells in long-lasting Graves disease. To make TCR beta libraries, researchers used iRepertoire HTBI primers and Arm-PCR of CDR3 regions. TCRdb ran MiXCR on the multiplex PCR reads and lists one entry per CDR3 protein. The sample carries 420,000 or so distinct CDR3 sequences, less than 25% recorded once. Time point in this sample: persistent/refractory GD, antithyroid drugs over 5 years with positive TRAb. Scientists built the TCR library using RNA that was extracted from PBMCs. This material consisted of peripheral blood mononuclear cells (PBMCs), taken when the disease was refractory, from a patient treated with antithyroid drugs. The receptors were sampled from a female donor with Graves disease.

This clonotype has a handful of counts. The V call is TRBV12-3 or TRBV12-4, the J call TRBJ2-7, with no clear D. With 0 bases removed from V and 6 bases from J, the gap between germline ends came to 9 bases. CDR3 length equals 13 residues. The CDR3 nucleotides are TGTGCCAGCAGTTTAGCTAAGGTTAGCGAGCAGTACTTC. This gives the protein CASSLAKVSEQYF.

The genes are TRBV30 and TRBJ2-6; D is perhaps TRBD1 (6 bases). V shed 1 base and J shed 0 bases, with 10 bases lying between them. Germline CDR1 GTSNPN, CDR2 SVGIG (reference sequence). This CDR3 region has 16 residues. The CDR3, as DNA: TGTGCCTGGAGTGCGACAGGCTTCTCTGGGGCCAACGTCCTGACTTTC. This sequence encodes CAWSATGFSGANVLTF.

J is TRBJ2-7 and V is TRBV10-3; 9 bases align to TRBD1. From germline, CDR1 is ENHRY and CDR2 SYGVKD. The CDR3 totals 13 residues. Germline trimming cut 5 bases from V and 5 bases from J; bases unmatched to any gene: 4. As DNA, the CDR3 is TGTGCCATCAGTCCGGGACAGGGCGACGAGCAGTACTTC. This translates into CAISPGQGDEQYF.

Many counts were recorded for this clonotype. Here the CDR3 reads CASSSPLYSNYGYTF. The CDR3 region has the DNA TGTGCCAGCAGTTCCCCCCTATATTCTAACTATGGCTACACCTTC. The rearrangement joins TRBV28 to TRBJ1-2; D not certain. Germline values: CDR1 MDHEN, CDR2 SYDVKM. This CDR3 is built from 15 residues. V lost 4 bases, J lost 0 bases, and 12 bases lay in between.

The chain couples TRBV7-9 to TRBJ1-1; D not certain. The germline V gene encodes CDR1 SEHNR and CDR2 FQNEAQ (reference sequence). V lost 2 bases and J 2 bases, leaving 9 bases between the germline ends. This CDR3 spans 14 amino acids. The CDR3 DNA sequence: TGTGCCAGCAGCTTATTTGGGAGTAACACTGAAGCTTTCTTT. Its protein product is CASSLFGSNTEAFF.

This clonotype was counted a few times. The rearrangement joins TRBV7-9 to TRBJ2-2, with TRBD2 matching over 9 bases. Germline V CDR1 and CDR2: SEHNR, FQNEAQ (reference sequence). The CDR3 has 16 amino acids. The J segment lost 3 bases and the V segment lost 4 bases, leaving 6 bases of the junction unmatched. The CDR3 sequence is CASSWASGTHTGELFF. Here the CDR3 DNA reads TGTGCCAGCAGCTGGGCTAGCGGGACCCACACCGGGGAGCTGTTTTTT.

Turning to this clonotype: A much bigger clone sits one base away, suggesting this may be a read error. The gene calls are TRBV20-1 and TRBJ2-7; TRBD2 aligns across 8 bases. The V segment lost 6 bases and the J segment 1 base; nucleotides outside the gene matches: 8. Germline assignment: CDR1 DFQATT and CDR2 SNEGSKA (reference sequence). CDR3 length equals 14 residues. The CDR3 is CSASRGLGSYEQYF. The CDR3 DNA reads TGCAGTGCCTCGAGGGGACTAGGGTCCTACGAGCAGTACTTC.

This clonotype has only a few counts. The chain combines TRBV6-2 or TRBV6-3 with TRBJ1-1; possible D gene TRBD1, 5 bases. The CDR3 covers 11 residues. The ends were cut back, 2 bases at V and 12 bases at J, with 10 bases in the middle. CDR1 is MNHEY and CDR2 is SVGEGT in the germline V gene. The CDR3 loop reads CASSYGGTSFF. CDR3 sequence (DNA): TGTGCCAGCAGTTACGGGGGTACGTCTTTCTTT.

This clonotype showed up just once. This clone may be a read error of a much larger clone one base away. The chain joins TRBV11-2 to TRBJ1-1, with D maybe TRBD1 (5 bases). The V end was cut by 5 bases, the J end by 6 bases, with 19 bases between. The CDR3 covers 15 residues. The germline gives CDR1 SGHAT, CDR2 FQNNGV. The CDR3 protein is CASSDGDGINPEAFF. CDR3 DNA: TGTGCCAGCAGCGACGGGGACGGGATTAACCCTGAAGCTTTCTTT.

This clonotype was counted only a few times. V usage is TRBV11-2 and J usage is TRBJ2-5, with a possible D match to TRBD2 (7 bases). Germline assignment: CDR1 SGHAT and CDR2 FQNNGV. This CDR3 contains 15 residues. V was trimmed by 7 bases and J by 4 bases, leaving 19 bases between them. DNA for the CDR3: TGTGCCAGCACTAACAGGGAGGGGGTATCAGAGACCCAGTACTTC. It specifies CASTNREGVSETQYF.

This clonotype was detected ten times or more. The V call is TRBV28, the J call TRBJ1-2; D is ambiguous. V was cut by 3 bases and J by 2 bases, with 10 bases left in between. The CDR3 totals 14 residues. In germline, CDR1 is MDHEN, CDR2 SYDVKM. CDR3 region: CASSFKAKNYGYTF. As DNA, the CDR3 is TGTGCCAGCAGTTTCAAGGCCAAGAACTATGGCTACACCTTC.

V and J are TRBV30 and TRBJ2-2, with TRBD2 matching over 10 bases. Trimming removed 3 bases from V and 0 bases from J; junction bases left unmatched: 4. The CDR3 is made up of 16 amino acids. CDR1 and CDR2 (germline): GTSNPN, SVGIG (reference sequence). The CDR3 sequence is CAWSRLAGANTGELFF. The CDR3 DNA reads as TGTGCCTGGAGCAGACTAGCGGGTGCGAACACCGGGGAGCTGTTTTTT.

In regard to this clonotype: A much bigger clone sits one base away, suggesting this may be a read error. The final CDR3 position lacks the conserved phenylalanine or tryptophan, pointing to a likely read error. The J gene is TRBJ2-5, the V gene TRBV6-5; D is ambiguous. Trimming took 4 bases from V and 1 from J, leaving 7 bases between them. The V gene's germline CDR1 is MNHEY and CDR2 SVGAGI. This CDR3 is built from 13 residues. The CDR3 loop is CASSWDGQETQYY. The CDR3 nucleotides are TGTGCCAGCAGTTGGGATGGCCAAGAGACCCAGTACTAC.

The rearrangement links TRBV7-2 to TRBJ2-7; 7 nucleotides agree with TRBD2. The CDR3 length is 16 residues. Germline CDR1 is SGHTA and CDR2 is FQGNSA. J gave up 4 bases and V 5 bases, and 14 bases lay outside the gene matches. The CDR3 loop is CASSPIWLAERYEQYF. CDR3 DNA sequence: TGTGCCAGCAGCCCAATCTGGCTAGCGGAACGTTACGAGCAGTACTTC.

This clonotype has at least ten counts. The rearrangement joins TRBV7-8 to TRBJ2-5; the match to TRBD1 covers 8 bases. The CDR3 has 15 amino acids. Germline V gene data show CDR1 as SGHVS and CDR2 as FQNEAQ. V shed 5 bases and J 4 bases; nucleotides not matched to a gene: 9. The CDR3 nucleotides read TGTGCCAGCAGCCCGACAGGGGTGATGCGAGAGACCCAGTACTTC. Amino acids: CASSPTGVMRETQYF.

This clonotype has only a few counts. The chain links TRBV20-1 to TRBJ2-5; the match to TRBD2 covers 12 bases. Per the germline V gene, CDR1 is DFQATT and CDR2 is SNEGSKA (reference sequence). V shed 0 bases and J 1 base; nucleotides not matched to a gene: 12. This CDR3 is built from 19 residues. The CDR3 spells CSARDTLSASGRAQETQYF. The CDR3 DNA is TGCAGTGCTAGAGATACCCTGTCGGCTAGCGGGAGGGCCCAAGAGACCCAGTACTTC.

Ten or more counts support this clonotype. This sequence joins TRBV5-8 and TRBJ2-7, with D tentatively TRBD2 (7 bases). Germline V gene sequence: CDR1 SGHTS, CDR2 YDEGEE. This CDR3 contains 17 residues. V lost 0 bases and J lost 2, with 18 bases in between. The CDR3 sequence is CASSLEGGGLRTYEQYF. In DNA, the CDR3 is TGTGCCAGCAGCTTGGAGGGAGGGGGACTCCGGACCTACGAGCAGTACTTC.

This clonotype was observed a few times. V and J are TRBV6-1 and TRBJ1-5; 9 bases match TRBD1. J gave up 3 bases and V 5 bases, and 11 bases lay outside the gene matches. The CDR3 is 17 residues long. Germline V gene lookup returns CDR1 MNHNS and CDR2 SASEGT. CDR3 DNA: TGTGCCAGCAGTCGACCACAGGGGGCTATCGTCAATCAGCCCCAGCATTTT. This translates into CASSRPQGAIVNQPQHF.

The chain has TRBV28 and TRBJ1-6; TRBD1 agrees at 9 bases. CDR1 and CDR2 (germline): MDHEN, SYDVKM. V lost 6 bases, J lost 11 bases, and 8 bases stayed unmatched. CDR3 length equals 14 residues. CDR3 nucleotides: TGTGCCAGCAGCCCCGACAGGGGGGTCGCACCCCTCCACTTT. The encoded protein is CASSPDRGVAPLHF.

This clonotype was detected only once. The junction differs from germline at one of its ends, possibly a read error. V gene TRBV10-3 combines with J gene TRBJ2-2, with 9 bases matching TRBD1. The length of the CDR3 is 15 residues. Germline lookup yields CDR1 ENHRY and CDR2 SYGVKD. The CDR3 DNA reads TGTGCCATCAGAACACCGGGACAGGGCACCGGGGAGCTGCCTTTT. Translating gives CAIRTPGQGTGELPF.

In this sample, this clonotype turned up a few times. The chain has TRBV27 and TRBJ2-5; tentative D call: TRBD2 (7 bases). Germline values: CDR1 MNHEY, CDR2 SMNVEV (reference sequence). The CDR3 sequence is 16 residues long. Trimming stripped 6 bases from V and 5 bases from J, with 22 bases between. The chain's CDR3 is CASSSGWGGAVETQYF. The DNA for the CDR3 is TGTGCCAGCAGCTCCGGGTGGGGGGGCGCGGTGGAGACCCAGTACTTC.

There are a few counts of this clonotype. This sequence joins TRBV6-2 or TRBV6-3 and TRBJ2-7, with 8 bases lining up with TRBD2. CDR1 and CDR2 from the germline V gene are MNHEY and SVGEGT. This CDR3 region has 14 residues. The ends lost 6 bases at V and 1 base at J; junction bases unmatched: 5. The CDR3 DNA reads as TGTGCCAGCAGCCACGCGGGGGGTTCCTACGAGCAGTACTTC. Amino acids: CASSHAGGSYEQYF.

For this clonotype: A much larger clone differs by one base, so this may be a read error. The chain joins TRBV7-9 to TRBJ2-7; D is uncertain. Germline V gene data show CDR1 as SEHNR and CDR2 as FQNEAQ (reference sequence). CDR3 length: 12 amino acids. V was pared by 1 base and J by 3 bases, with 4 bases between. The CDR3 sequence is CASSLVIYEQYF. The CDR3, as DNA: TGTGCCAGCAGCTTAGTGATCTACGAGCAGTACTTC.

In its sample, this clonotype was seen many times. This chain joins TRBV6-5 and TRBJ2-1; 9 bases are shared with TRBD2. With V trimmed by 2 bases and J by 7 bases, 15 bases remained unmatched. The CDR3 extends over 18 amino acids. Germline CDR1 and CDR2: MNHEY and SVGAGI. The DNA for the CDR3 is TGTGCCAGCAGTTACCTCCTCAGCCTAGCGGGACCCTCTAATGAGCAGTTCTTC. It codes for CASSYLLSLAGPSNEQFF.

This chain uses TRBV19 with TRBJ1-5, with TRBD1 matching 9 bases. Per germline, CDR1 LNHDA and CDR2 SQIVND (reference sequence). Trimming cost V 7 bases and J 1 base; bases outside gene matches: 5. This CDR3 spans 15 amino acids. The CDR3 DNA is TGTGCCAGTACGGGACAGGGAAGGAGCAATCAGCCCCAGCATTTT. It is translated as CASTGQGRSNQPQHF.

For this clonotype: The conserved phenylalanine or tryptophan normally closing the CDR3 is absent here, so this likely arose from a read error. Written as DNA, the CDR3 is TGTGCCAGCAGCATTTTGCGGGGGGCGGAACACGAGCAGTACCTC. Its translation: CASSILRGAEHEQYL. The rearrangement links TRBV7-2 to TRBJ2-7; 8 bases match TRBD2. CDR1 and CDR2 from the germline V gene are SGHTA and FQGNSA. The CDR3 loop spans 15 amino acids. Trimming removed 5 bases from V and 5 bases from J; junction bases left unmatched: 11.

This clonotype was seen many times. V and J are TRBV2 and TRBJ1-4, with 7 bases fitting TRBD1. Unmatched junction bases numbered 9, after V lost 3 bases and J lost 8 bases. The CDR3 totals 15 residues. Germline-derived CDR1 and CDR2 are SNHLY and FYNNEI. DNA for the CDR3: TGTGCCAGCAGTGATCCAGGGGGGGGGAGCGAAAAACTGTTTTTT. Translation gives CASSDPGGGSEKLFF.

In its sample, this clonotype was seen once. J is TRBJ2-2 and V is TRBV6-2 or TRBV6-3; 8 nucleotides align to TRBD2. The CDR3 length is 16 residues. The J segment lost 7 bases and the V segment lost 3 bases, leaving 10 bases of the junction unmatched. CDR1 is MNHEY, CDR2 SVGEGT, per germline. Here the CDR3 DNA reads TGTGCCAGCAGTTATACGGGAGGGCTGGGCAGCGGGGAGCTGTTTTTT. This encodes CASSYTGGLGSGELFF.

The chain joins TRBV7-2 to TRBJ2-3; D gene unclear. There are 11 residues in the CDR3. The V gene's germline CDR1 is SGHTA and CDR2 FQGNSA. V was cut by 3 bases and J by 5 bases, with 3 bases left in between. The CDR3 DNA sequence: TGTGCCAGCAGCTTTGGAGATACGCAGTATTTT. This encodes CASSFGDTQYF.

This clonotype was found many times. This chain links TRBV27 with TRBJ2-5; 7 bases map to TRBD1. The ends lost 0 bases at V and 1 base at J; junction bases unmatched: 2. Looked up from germline, CDR1 is MNHEY and CDR2 is SMNVEV (reference sequence). The CDR3 has 15 residues. The CDR3 region is CASSLSTGTQETQYF. CDR3 bases: TGTGCCAGCAGTTTATCGACAGGGACCCAAGAGACCCAGTACTTC.